Detailed here is one TCR beta chain. Antigen unknown. The protocol was immunoSEQ multiplex PCR, while the TCRdb copy is restricted to in-frame clones and leaves out a portion. The profile covers tens of thousands of clones, with around four fifths appearing a single time and under 30% taken by the ten largest. This record belongs to a study of OX40 agonist ivuxolimab in advanced cancers. Whole-study context: Intravenous ivuxolimab at 0.01 to 10 mg/kg was given to patients every 2 weeks. Those enrolled were 82.7% male, with a mean age of around 57 years and ages from roughly 20 to 90. Study conclusions and caveats: Fewer expanded clones were found on average in CD4+ than in CD8+ T cells.

The CDR3 runs 18 residues. V was pared by 0 bases and J by 6 bases, with 11 bases of the junction left unmatched. Germline V CDR1 and CDR2: SGHRS, YFSETQ. Sequenced material: CD4+ or CD8+ T cells sorted from blood, taken in a trial of the OX40 agonist ivuxolimab. The chain joins TRBV5-1 to TRBJ2-3; 12 bases map to TRBD1. This sequence originates from an adult with an advanced solid tumor such as melanoma, head and neck, liver or kidney cancer. CDR3: CASSLGIPGQGAWDTQYF. The CDR3 nucleotides read TGCGCCAGCAGCTTGGGGATTCCGGGACAGGGGGCTTGGGATACGCAGTATTTT. The whole variable domain, remainder taken from reference TRBV5-1 and TRBJ2-3, is KAGVTQTPRYLIKTRGQQVTLSCSPISGHRSVSWYQQTPGQGLQFLFEYFSETQRNKGNFPGRFSGRQFSNSRSEMNVSTLELGDSALYLCASSLGIPGQGAWDTQYFGPGTRLTVL.